This entry lists 17 T cell receptor beta chains sequenced from one sample in a study of blood T cell repertoires in COVID-19 (dated by TCRdb to the early 2020s). Libraries were prepared through the immunoSEQ multiplex PCR assay. The table comes from immuneACCESS by way of TCRdb, which keeps in-frame sequences with V and J called. Part of the clones is missing from these tables; in studies checked, under half for an unresolved V gene and the rest for unknown reasons. The sample data list 95,000 or so clones, and around 74% of these were observed just once. The top ten constitute around 18% of the sample. Sequenced sample: peripheral blood. The receptors shown here come from an elderly woman with active or convalescent COVID-19.

This clone has only one observation. The junction shows a germline mismatch at one end, possibly a read error. The chain uses TRBV5-1 and TRBJ2-2, with D possibly TRBD1 on 7 matching bases. CDR1 is SGHRS and CDR2 is YFSETQ in the germline V gene. CDR3 length: 16 residues. The CDR3 DNA follows: TGTGCCAGCAGCTTGGAGGGGGCGCGGTCGGCCGGGGAGCTGTTTTTT. This encodes CASSLEGARSAGELFF. The whole variable domain, filled in from reference TRBV5-1 and TRBJ2-2, reads KAGVTQTPRYLIKTRGQQVTLSCSPISGHRSVSWYQQTPGQGLQFLFEYFSETQRNKGNFPGRFSGRQFSNSRSEMNVSTLELGDSALYLCASSLEGARSAGELFFGEGSRLTVL.

This clone was counted once. This chain connects TRBV5-6 to TRBJ2-7; 11 bases agree with TRBD2. Germline assignment: CDR1 SGHDT and CDR2 YYEEEE. V shed 3 bases and J 6 bases; nucleotides not matched to a gene: 11. The CDR3 is 16 amino acids. In DNA, the CDR3 is TGTGCCAGCAGCTCCAACTTAATAGCGGGAGGGCCCGAGCAGTACTTC. Translating gives CASSSNLIAGGPEQYF.

This clone was counted a single time. This chain uses TRBV21-1 with TRBJ2-3; the table's D gene call, TRBD1, was not cross checked with the DNA. TRBV21-1 is a pseudogene. This CDR3 is built from 17 residues. The CDR3 spells CASSKEVDRKPPDTQYF. Here the CDR3 DNA reads TGTGCCAGCAGCAAAGAAGTAGACAGGAAACCCCCAGATACGCAGTATTTT.

The chain recombines TRBV18 with TRBJ2-6; D remains ambiguous. V dropped 2 bases and J dropped 0 bases, with 11 bases sitting between them. The CDR3 is 17 amino acids. Germline CDR1 and CDR2: KGHSH and LQKENI. The CDR3 sequence: CASSPNPGSSGANVLTF. Written as DNA, the CDR3 is TGTGCCAGCTCACCAAACCCCGGGTCCTCTGGGGCCAACGTCCTGACTTTC.

The chain has TRBV4-2 and TRBJ2-2; the D gene is possibly TRBD1 (6 bases). V shed 7 bases and J shed 0 bases, with 9 bases lying between them. The CDR3 is 14 amino acids. CDR1 and CDR2 (germline): LGHNA, YNFKEQ. CDR3 sequence (DNA): TGTGCCAGCAAAGGACAGCCGAACACCGGGGAGCTGTTTTTT. Residues: CASKGQPNTGELFF.

On this clone itself: Other DNA sequences from this sample encode an identical CDR3 as well. CDR3 region: CATSRGQGGETQYF. CDR3 coding DNA: TGTGCCACCAGCAGAGGGCAGGGTGGCGAGACCCAGTACTTC. The V and J genes are TRBV15 and TRBJ2-5, with D perhaps matching TRBD1 (5 bases). Trimming pared 1 base from V and 5 bases from J, leaving 11 bases between. The germline V gene has CDR1 LNHNV and CDR2 YYDKDF (reference sequence). This CDR3 region has 14 residues.

This chain uses TRBV6-6 with TRBJ1-2, with 9 bases identical to TRBD1. This CDR3 spans 14 amino acids. The J segment lost 3 bases and the V segment lost 5 bases, leaving 4 bases of the junction unmatched. CDR1 MNHNY and CDR2 SVGAGI come from the germline V gene (reference sequence). The CDR3 DNA reads TGTGCCAGCAGTACACGACAGGGGGACTATGGCTACACCTTC. Translating it yields CASSTRQGDYGYTF.

The genes are TRBV5-1 and TRBJ1-2; weak D call: TRBD1 (5 bases). The CDR3 covers 14 residues. Germline V gives CDR1 SGHRS, CDR2 YFSETQ. Between the trimmed V and J ends, which lost 3 bases and 7 bases, there was a span of 16 bases. CDR3 region: CASSSTRGLLGYTF. As DNA, the CDR3 is TGCGCCAGCAGCTCAACCCGGGGGTTACTTGGCTACACCTTC. The full variable domain, rest sourced from reference TRBV5-1 and TRBJ1-2, is KAGVTQTPRYLIKTRGQQVTLSCSPISGHRSVSWYQQTPGQGLQFLFEYFSETQRNKGNFPGRFSGRQFSNSRSEMNVSTLELGDSALYLCASSSTRGLLGYTFGSGTRLTVV.

The sample holds one count of this clone. The chain links TRBV6-2 or TRBV6-3 to TRBJ2-7; 9 nucleotides match TRBD1. In germline, CDR1 is MNHEY, CDR2 SVGEGT. V lost 2 bases, J lost 6 bases, and 11 bases stayed unmatched. The CDR3 is 16 amino acids. The CDR3 sequence is CASSYIPGQGFGEQYF. CDR3 in DNA: TGTGCCAGCAGTTACATACCGGGACAGGGCTTCGGCGAGCAGTACTTC.

The CDR3 region has the DNA TGTGCCAGCTCACCGGTCGCCGGGACAGGGGGCGAAGCCCAGTACTTC. It specifies CASSPVAGTGGEAQYF. This rearrangement joins TRBV18 to TRBJ2-5; TRBD1 matches 12 bases. Germline CDR1 reads KGHSH; CDR2 reads LQKENI. V trimming: 3 bases; J trimming: 9 bases; junction bases outside the gene matches: 11. CDR3 length: 16 residues.

The chain recombines TRBV6-6 with TRBJ1-3; 7 bases fit TRBD1. Per the germline V gene, CDR1 is MNHNY and CDR2 is SVGAGI (reference sequence). V shed 2 bases, J shed 0 bases, and the junction held 4 bases outside the gene matches. This CDR3 is 16 amino acids long. CDR3 protein: CASSYMGQNSGNTIYF. In DNA, the CDR3 is TGTGCCAGCAGTTACATGGGACAGAACTCTGGAAACACCATATATTTT.

The genes are TRBV5-4 and TRBJ2-5; D possibly corresponds to TRBD2 (5 bases). CDR3 length: 13 residues. Germline V gives CDR1 SGHNT, CDR2 YYREEE (reference sequence). V was cut by 3 bases and J by 5 bases, with 11 bases left in between. CDR3 nucleotide sequence: TGTGCCAGCAGCTCTCCTAGCTTGGAGACCCAGTACTTC. It codes for CASSSPSLETQYF.

The genes are TRBV2 and TRBJ2-2; 7 bases map to TRBD2. V trimming: 10 bases; J trimming: 7 bases; junction bases outside the gene matches: 12. CDR3 length equals 14 residues. Germline loops: CDR1 SNHLY, CDR2 FYNNEI. The CDR3 protein is CAIRGGRRIGELFF. CDR3 in DNA: TGTGCCATTAGGGGCGGGAGAAGGATCGGGGAGCTGTTTTTT.

The rearrangement links TRBV27 to TRBJ2-7; D might be TRBD1 (5 bases). This CDR3 comprises 13 residues. Trimming took off 4 bases at V and 2 bases at J, with 9 bases between the two ends. Germline lookup yields CDR1 MNHEY and CDR2 SMNVEV (reference sequence). The CDR3 is CASSSRTPYEQYF. For the CDR3, the DNA is TGTGCCAGCAGTTCCAGGACACCCTACGAGCAGTACTTC.

V and J are TRBV7-2 and TRBJ1-5; 7 bases match TRBD1. The CDR3 is 17 amino acids. J lost 6 bases, V lost 5 bases, and 16 bases had no gene match. Germline V gene lookup returns CDR1 SGHTA and CDR2 FQGNSA. The CDR3 here is CASSPFGDRSAAQPQHF. Written as DNA, the CDR3 is TGTGCCAGCAGCCCCTTTGGGGACAGATCAGCGGCTCAGCCCCAGCATTTT.

The rearrangement uses TRBV5-6 and TRBJ2-7; the D gene is possibly TRBD2 (7 bases). The germline V gene encodes CDR1 SGHDT and CDR2 YYEEEE. Trimming pared 6 bases from V and 10 bases from J, leaving 20 bases between. The CDR3 contains 13 residues. CDR3 nucleotides: TGTGCCAGCACCCCCCATAGGGGGGGCAGTCAGTACTTC. Its protein product is CASTPHRGGSQYF.

The rearrangement links TRBV2 to TRBJ1-6, with D tentatively TRBD1 (6 bases). Germline-derived CDR1 and CDR2 are SNHLY and FYNNEI. The CDR3 is made up of 16 amino acids. V lost 6 bases, J lost 5 bases, and 17 bases lay in between. In DNA form, the CDR3 reads TGTGCCAGCAGCGGAAGAAAAACAGGGAATAATTCACCCCTCCACTTT. It is translated as CASSGRKTGNNSPLHF.